The subject of this entry is one T cell receptor beta chain. Clones were read by immunoSEQ multiplex PCR, and TCRdb kept only the in-frame ones, dropping some. The data show 180,000 or so clones, roughly nine tenths seen once. The CDR3 has 14 amino acids. CDR1 is SNHLY and CDR2 is FYNNEI in the germline V gene. V lost 8 bases and J lost 1; bases outside the gene matches: 3. The sample belongs to a study of cytomegalovirus exposure and HLA in healthy donors. This receptor was obtained from a man between 18 and 35 years old in good health and CMV-seropositive. The sequencing input was PBMCs. J is TRBJ2-2 and V is TRBV2, with 8 bases that match TRBD2. CDR3 bases: TGTGCCAGCGGACTAGCCCTGAACACCGGGGAGCTGTTTTTT. Residues: CASGLALNTGELFF.